What follows are 9 T cell receptor beta chains derived from one specimen sequenced in a study of T cells after yellow fever vaccination. TCRdb reanalysed the 5' RACE reads using MiXCR and keeps one entry per CDR3 protein. The sample lists some 500,000 distinct CDR3 sequences, roughly 14% seen once, with about 14% in the top ten. The specimen was PBMCs, collected on the day of the yellow fever booster vaccination. Receptors were obtained from a man aged 25-45 years who received the YFV17D yellow fever vaccine.

This clonotype was found a few times. The V call is TRBV3-1, the J call TRBJ2-2; 10 nucleotides line up with TRBD2. The CDR3 spans 16 residues. With 3 bases clipped from V and 6 bases from J, the junction kept 7 bases outside the gene matches. CDR1 and CDR2 (germline): LGHDT, YNNKEL (reference sequence). DNA for the CDR3: TGTGCCAGCAGCCACATAGCGGGAGGTCGCGCCGGGGAGCTGTTTTTT. Encoded protein: CASSHIAGGRAGELFF.

The J gene is TRBJ2-3, the V gene TRBV20-1, with 7 bases aligning to TRBD2. Looked up from germline, CDR1 is DFQATT and CDR2 is SNEGSKA (reference sequence). This CDR3 is built from 16 residues. V lost 0 bases to trimming and J lost 5 bases; unmatched junction nucleotides: 11. The CDR3 DNA reads TGCAGTGCTAGAGACCCTCTTCGGCGGGAGAGAGATACGCAGTATTTT. This sequence encodes CSARDPLRRERDTQYF.

This clonotype occurred a few times. V and J are TRBV19 and TRBJ2-1, with D possibly matching TRBD2 (5 bases). Between the trimmed V and J ends, which lost 7 bases and 4 bases, there was a span of 17 bases. There are 15 residues in the CDR3. Germline assignment: CDR1 LNHDA and CDR2 SQIVND (reference sequence). CDR3 region: CASTPEALLYNEQFF. The CDR3 DNA reads as TGTGCCAGTACTCCGGAGGCCCTCCTTTACAATGAGCAGTTCTTC.

CDR3 region: CASSLGRVRNEQFF. In nucleotides, the CDR3 is TGCGCCAGCAGCTTGGGTAGGGTGAGGAATGAGCAGTTCTTC. The rearrangement links TRBV5-1 to TRBJ2-1; D gene uncertain. The V and J ends lost 0 bases and 7 bases respectively, with 11 bases between them. CDR3 length: 14 residues. Germline V gives CDR1 SGHRS, CDR2 YFSETQ.

In its sample, this clonotype was seen many times. The rearrangement joins TRBV23-1 to TRBJ2-1; TRBD1 matches 9 bases. TRBV23-1 carries the ORF label, with uncertain function. Trimming at V came to 6 bases and at J to 8 bases, leaving 8 bases not matched to a gene. The CDR3 extends over 14 amino acids. The CDR3 sequence is CASSPRTGDDEQFF. CDR3 DNA sequence: TGCGCCAGCAGCCCACGGACAGGGGACGATGAGCAGTTCTTC.

There are a few counts of this clonotype. CDR3: CASSLDRPGETRRSTDTQYF. CDR3 sequence (DNA): TGCGCCAGCAGCTTGGACCGGCCAGGGGAGACTAGAAGGAGCACAGATACGCAGTATTTT. The J gene is TRBJ2-3, the V gene TRBV5-1; either TRBD1 or TRBD2 may fit D (6 bases each). This CDR3 has 20 amino acids. Germline V lookup: CDR1 SGHRS, CDR2 YFSETQ. Trimming left V 0 bases short and J 0 bases short, with 23 bases between.

This clonotype was recorded at least ten times. The rearrangement links TRBV5-4 to TRBJ2-5; 8 positions agree with TRBD2. CDR1 is SGHNT, CDR2 YYREEE, per germline (reference sequence). J gave up 3 bases and V 5 bases, and 3 bases lay outside the gene matches. The CDR3 contains 13 residues. The CDR3 nucleotides read TGTGCCAGCAGTAGGCGGGGGGAAGAGACCCAGTACTTC. Amino acid sequence: CASSRRGEETQYF.

This clonotype occurred a few times. The chain joins TRBV7-6 to TRBJ2-1; D could derive from TRBD1 or TRBD2 (5 bases each). V lost 4 bases and J lost 7, with 17 bases in between. Germline V gene lookup returns CDR1 SGHVS and CDR2 FNYEAQ. The CDR3 extends over 15 amino acids. The CDR3 is CASSSTGTQVNEQFF. The CDR3 nucleotides read TGTGCCAGCAGCTCTACGGGGACCCAGGTTAATGAGCAGTTCTTC.

This clonotype has only a few counts. V and J are TRBV29-1 and TRBJ2-1; D not certain. V was cut by 4 bases and J by 0 bases, with 7 bases left in between. The CDR3 is 13 residues long. Germline CDR1 and CDR2: SQVTM and ANQGSEA. The CDR3 coding sequence is TGCAGCGTTGTAGGTGTCTCCTACAATGAGCAGTTCTTC. Amino acid sequence: CSVVGVSYNEQFF.